The rows below give T cell receptor beta chains drawn from one sample of a study of T cells in localized non-small cell lung cancer. Clones were read by immunoSEQ multiplex PCR, and TCRdb kept only the in-frame ones, dropping some. The repertoire holds about 52,000 clones, with around three quarters as singletons. The specimen comprised PBMCs, sampled before any cancer treatment. Receptors were obtained from a woman aged 35-75 years with stage II lung adenocarcinoma. Both conserved end residues are trimmed from each CDR3. Fields, in order: D gene, V gene, CDR3 protein. D genes are given only for firm matches.

NA	TRBV18	ASSQNRDTEAF
TRBD1	TRBV28	ASSLGTTGGEKLF
TRBD1	TRBV4-3	ASSQWTGEYEQY
NA	TRBV14	ASSPQPYNEQF
TRBD2	TRBV7-2	ASSQDPTSGVETQY
NA	TRBV7-2	ASSSLRGPGTQY
NA	TRBV5-4	ASSLPGSHSGNTIY
NA	TRBV10-1	ASSESGMLEAF
NA	TRBV2	ASSGTLARNTIY
TRBD1	TRBV7-9	ASSSGTGDTDTQY
TRBD2	TRBV7-9	ASSPGRGSYEQY
NA	TRBV10-3	AISESATLPIY
NA	TRBV5-1	ASSLSAAGANVLT
TRBD1	TRBV5-1	ASSRGTGAMNTEAF
NA	TRBV18	ASSPGTFETQY
TRBD1	TRBV30	ACGAGGYNSPLH
TRBD2	TRBV11-3	ASSWASGVGETQY
TRBD1	TRBV6-5	ASSYSGTGPYEQY
TRBD1	TRBV5-1	ASKRDSLYEQY
TRBD1	TRBV30	AWKRQGFSPLH
NA	TRBV18	ASSPMRQLDTEAF
NA	TRBV6-5	ASSYRHSYEQY
NA	TRBV12-5	ASGDRNQPQH
NA	TRBV30	AWSLNGNTEAF
NA	TRBV2	ASSESGVKNTEAF
NA	TRBV27	ASSLSGETQY
TRBD1	TRBV7-2	ASSPRAGGNTEAF
NA	TRBV5-1	ASSQDTLNTEAF
TRBD1	TRBV9	ASSVGTGVETQY
NA	TRBV27	ASSLRPRGNSPLH